This entry features one T cell receptor (beta chain) sequence. The CDR3 has 15 amino acids. J gave up 9 bases and V 4 bases, and 11 bases lay outside the gene matches. Germline CDR1 and CDR2: MNHNY and SVGAGI (reference sequence). This specimen belongs to a study of blood T cell repertoires in COVID-19. Study-wide background: The United States, Italy and Spain provided the acute and convalescent COVID-19 samples.

Original processing notes: Quantification of nucleated cells was approximated via reference gene primer amplification. Clones were read by immunoSEQ multiplex PCR, and TCRdb kept only the in-frame ones, dropping some. V, J and clone size derive from that table, while D and trimming were established from the DNA sequence. The data show over 150,000 clones, around three quarters seen once. This clonotype originated in a man between 60 and 75 years old with acute or convalescent COVID-19. V gene TRBV6-6 combines with J gene TRBJ1-5, with 8 positions matching TRBD1. Source material: peripheral blood. Here the CDR3 reads CASSSKQGVSRPQHF. CDR3 in DNA: TGTGCCAGCAGTTCCAAACAGGGGGTGAGTCGGCCCCAGCATTTT.